The 8 T cell receptor beta chains listed next were all sequenced from one sample in a study of shared T cell receptors in the human thymus. Generated by immunoSEQ multiplex PCR, the TCRdb table keeps only in-frame clones and is missing some. The sample carries hundreds of thousands of clones, 78% recorded once. The sample was also reused in another study, on human thymus T cells.

The sequenced material came from thymocytes. Every receptor here comes from a boy under two years old with a congenital heart defect.

CDR3 sequence: CASSQDIYPTGEEGYTEAFF. CDR3 sequence (DNA): TGCGCCAGCAGCCAAGATATTTACCCGACAGGGGAGGAGGGGTACACTGAAGCTTTCTTT. V usage is TRBV4-1 and J usage is TRBJ1-1; 8 positions match TRBD1. CDR3 length equals 20 residues. Germline CDR1 reads MGHRA; CDR2 reads YSYEKL. J was trimmed by 3 bases and V by 0 bases; bases with no gene match: 18.

This clone was picked up one time. This rearrangement joins TRBV30 to TRBJ2-1; D not resolved. V was trimmed by 4 bases and J by 0 bases, leaving 16 bases between them. Germline V lookup: CDR1 GTSNPN, CDR2 SVGIG (reference sequence). This CDR3 has 16 amino acids. The CDR3 DNA follows: TGTGCCTGGAAACTCCGGGTCTCCGACTCCTACAATGAGCAGTTCTTC. It is translated as CAWKLRVSDSYNEQFF.

J is TRBJ2-7 and V is TRBV6-5, with D unclear. Per germline, CDR1 MNHEY and CDR2 SVGAGI. The CDR3 has 14 residues. V shed 0 bases and J shed 2 bases, with 8 bases lying between them. The CDR3 loop reads CASSYSDKTYEQYF. The CDR3 DNA reads TGTGCCAGCAGTTACTCCGACAAAACCTACGAGCAGTACTTC.

The chain is built from TRBV5-6 and TRBJ2-2; 11 bases line up with TRBD1. This CDR3 spans 16 amino acids. Per germline, CDR1 SGHDT and CDR2 YYEEEE. V shed 1 base and J 7 bases; nucleotides not matched to a gene: 6. CDR3 bases: TGTGCCAGCAGCTTGAGGGGACAGGGGGGGGTCGGGGAGCTGTTTTTT. It yields the protein CASSLRGQGGVGELFF.

This clone was detected only once. The chain uses TRBV2 and TRBJ2-1; 12 positions match TRBD2. V lost 3 bases to trimming and J lost 0 bases; unmatched junction nucleotides: 6. Germline loops: CDR1 SNHLY, CDR2 FYNNEI. The CDR3 sequence is 18 residues long. In DNA form, the CDR3 reads TGTGCCAGCAGTGAGGCTAGCGGGAGGGAAAGCTCCTACAATGAGCAGTTCTTC. Amino acids: CASSEASGRESSYNEQFF.

This chain uses TRBV15 with TRBJ2-3, with TRBD1 identical over 10 bases. Trimming at V came to 3 bases and at J to 5 bases, leaving 8 bases not matched to a gene. CDR3 size: 16 residues. Germline CDR1 and CDR2: LNHNV and YYDKDF (reference sequence). DNA of the CDR3: TGTGCCACCAGCAGCACCCCGGGACAGGGGTTAGATACGCAGTATTTT. Its translation: CATSSTPGQGLDTQYF.

V and J are TRBV7-9 and TRBJ2-7; 9 bases match TRBD2. Germline V lookup: CDR1 SEHNR, CDR2 FQNEAQ (reference sequence). Trimming removed 5 bases from V and 6 bases from J; junction bases left unmatched: 17. The CDR3 consists of 17 residues. CDR3 residues: CASSEPPGASGNCEQYF. The DNA of the CDR3 is TGTGCCAGCAGCGAACCCCCCGGGGCTAGCGGGAACTGCGAGCAGTACTTC. The entire variable domain, with the rest obtained from reference TRBV7-9 and TRBJ2-7, is as follows: DTGVSQNPRHKITKRGQNVTFRCDPISEHNRLYWYRQTLGQGPEFLTYFQNEAQLEKSRLLSDRFSAERPKGSFSTLEIQRTEQGDSAMYLCASSEPPGASGNCEQYFGPGTRLTVT.

V and J are TRBV19 and TRBJ2-4; 8 bases line up with TRBD2. The J segment lost 7 bases and the V segment lost 7 bases, leaving 6 bases of the junction unmatched. CDR1 and CDR2 from the germline V gene are LNHDA and SQIVND (reference sequence). The CDR3 sequence is 13 residues long. The CDR3 is CASNQRETNIQYF. The CDR3 nucleotides are TGTGCCAGTAACCAGCGGGAGACCAACATTCAGTACTTC. Using reference TRBV19 and TRBJ2-4 for the parts outside the CDR3, the full variable domain is DGGITQSPKYLFRKEGQNVTLSCEQNLNHDAMYWYRQDPGQGLRLIYYSQIVNDFQKGDIAEGYSVSREKKESFPLTVTSAQKNPTAFYLCASNQRETNIQYFGAGTRLSVL.